This passage covers 5 T cell receptor beta chains from one sample sequenced in a study of beta chain features in type 1 diabetes. The study's findings and limits: TCRB CDR3 length was moderately but significantly reduced in all four CD4+ subsets of Type 1 diabetes patients.

What was sequenced were expressed TCRB transcripts, since all of the isolated RNA had been reverse transcribed. Measured with immunoSEQ multiplex PCR; TCRdb has only the in-frame clones, and not every one. The sample includes 310,000 or so clones, approximately 9.9% of them seen just once. No antigens are known for them. Material for sequencing was central memory CD4+ T cells from blood. Receptors originate from a man aged 25-40 years with type 1 diabetes.

In this sample, this clone turned up a few times. V is TRBV23-1 and J is TRBJ2-7, with D tentatively TRBD2 (5 bases). TRBV23-1 is filed as an ORF, its function uncertain. The CDR3 runs 15 residues. The ends were cut back, 6 bases at V and 4 bases at J, with 19 bases in the middle. CDR3 region: CASSPLGVPGYEQYF. The CDR3 DNA sequence: TGCGCCAGCAGCCCGTTGGGAGTCCCTGGGTACGAGCAGTACTTC.

This chain connects TRBV10-3 to TRBJ2-7; TRBD1 matches 8 bases. V gave up 2 bases and J gave up 6 bases; unmatched junction bases: 6. This CDR3 region has 14 residues. Germline V CDR1 and CDR2: ENHRY, SYGVKD. The DNA for the CDR3 is TGTGCCATCAGTGAGACCGGACAGGGTGGCGAGCAGTACTTC. This translates into CAISETGQGGEQYF.

This clone was counted at least ten times. The gene calls are TRBV5-6 and TRBJ2-2; D unresolved. V lost 2 bases and J lost 13, with 9 bases in between. The length of the CDR3 is 11 residues. Germline CDR1 is SGHDT and CDR2 is YYEEEE. The CDR3: CASSFRGRLFF. For the CDR3, the DNA is TGTGCCAGCAGCTTCAGAGGAAGGCTGTTTTTT. Supplemented by reference TRBV5-6 and TRBJ2-2, the full variable domain reads DAGVTQSPTHLIKTRGQQVTLRCSPKSGHDTVSWYQQALGQGPQFIFQYYEEEERQRGNFPDRFSGHQFPNYSSELNVNALLLGDSALYLCASSFRGRLFFGEGSRLTVL.

This clone was observed a few times. The chain couples TRBV2 to TRBJ2-7; D uncertain. The V gene lost 2 bases and the J gene lost 4 bases, with 9 bases spanning the gap. This CDR3 contains 13 residues. The germline CDR1 and CDR2 sequences are SNHLY and FYNNEI. This CDR3 reads CASSESRFYEQYF. For the CDR3, the DNA is TGTGCCAGCAGTGAAAGTAGGTTTTACGAGCAGTACTTC.

This sequence joins TRBV11-2 and TRBJ2-1, with 7 positions matching TRBD2. V lost 3 bases to trimming and J lost 5 bases; unmatched junction nucleotides: 1. The CDR3 is 13 residues long. The germline V gene encodes CDR1 SGHAT and CDR2 FQNNGV. CDR3 bases: TGTGCCAGCAGCTTCGGGGGGAACAATGAGCAGTTCTTC. It codes for CASSFGGNNEQFF.